This TCR beta chain was recovered during a study of blood T cell repertoires in COVID-19. For the study at large: Sites in the United States, Italy and Spain provided acute and convalescent COVID-19 samples. Sources were T cells, B-cell-depleted T cells, or PBMCs; the material itself was cDNA or gDNA.

Germline V gives CDR1 MDHEN, CDR2 SYDVKM. J was trimmed by 2 bases and V by 5 bases; bases with no gene match: 6. This CDR3 has 15 residues. Authors' data handling: By means of reference gene primer amplification, nucleated cell counts were estimated. TCRdb's table, derived via immunoSEQ multiplex PCR, lists solely in-frame clones and lacks some. That table is the source of V, J and clone size, and D and trimming were worked out from the DNA. The sample gives some 380,000 clones, approximately 80% of which show up once; over 0.95% is in the top ten. The TCR was taken from a human donor with acute or convalescent COVID-19. The donor label of this sample is uncertain. Specimen: peripheral blood. This chain uses TRBV28 with TRBJ2-7; 10 nucleotides line up with TRBD1. The CDR3 protein is CASSADRGRTYEQYF. The CDR3 nucleotides read TGTGCCAGCAGTGCTGACAGGGGGCGCACCTACGAGCAGTACTTC.